This T cell receptor (beta chain) originates from a study of identical twins. This CDR3 is 13 amino acids long. Trimming pared 3 bases from V and 4 bases from J, leaving 9 bases between. Germline loops: CDR1 SGHTA, CDR2 FQGNSA. TCRdb reprocessed the 5' RACE reads via MiXCR and lists one record per CDR3 protein. Of a few hundred thousand distinct CDR3 sequences in the sample, approximately 15% are singletons; the top ten hold approximately 1%. These data are also associated with another study on yellow fever vaccine responses in identical twins.

The rearrangement joins TRBV7-2 to TRBJ2-5; the D is unclear. This TCR derives from a woman younger than 35 in good health. The specimen was CD4+ T cells sorted from blood. The CDR3 region has the DNA TGTGCCAGCAGCTTTCAGGTGGGAGAGACCCAGTACTTC. Translating gives CASSFQVGETQYF.